The T cell receptor (beta chain) under discussion was sequenced for a study of blood T cells in healthy people across ages. This clonotype has more than one count but fewer than ten. The antigen is undetermined. The germline gene is not matched at one end of the junction; a read error may be the cause. Alongside a J-beta primer mix, a sample-barcoded 5' primer served in a second PCR lasting about 6 to 11 cycles. TCRdb reprocessed the 5' RACE reads with MiXCR, giving one entry per CDR3 protein. Found here are about 650,000 distinct CDR3 sequences, roughly 32% of them singletons; the top ten hold approximately 15%. This CDR3 comprises 12 residues. Study-wide points: Across samples, TCR beta diversity tracked strongly with naive T cell percentage. PBMC samples, being unsorted, prevented any conclusive comparison of naive and antigen-experienced cells. There were more naive CD4+ cells and higher diversity in long-lived donors than in aged donors.

The sequence derives from a woman older than 75 in good health. This chain uses TRBV12-3 or TRBV12-4 with TRBJ2-2, with D maybe TRBD2 (5 bases). The sequenced sample was blood. CDR3 coding DNA: TGTGCCAGCAGTTCTAGTTATGGGGAGCGGTTTTTT. Amino acids: CASSSSYGERFF.